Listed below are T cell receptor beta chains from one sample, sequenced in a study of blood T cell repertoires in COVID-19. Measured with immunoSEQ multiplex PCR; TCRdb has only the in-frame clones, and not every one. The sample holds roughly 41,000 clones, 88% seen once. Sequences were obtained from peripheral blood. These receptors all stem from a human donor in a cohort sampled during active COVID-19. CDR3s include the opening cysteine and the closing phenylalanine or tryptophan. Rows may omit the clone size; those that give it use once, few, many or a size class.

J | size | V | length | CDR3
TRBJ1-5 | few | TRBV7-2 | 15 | CASSLGAGMNQPQHF
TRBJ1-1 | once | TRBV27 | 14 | CASSLLGPNTEAFF
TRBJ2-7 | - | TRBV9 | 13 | CASSVGLRSEQYF
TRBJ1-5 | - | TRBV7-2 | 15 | CASSLGGGNRQPQHF
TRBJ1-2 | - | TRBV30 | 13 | CAWTTFGQGGYTF
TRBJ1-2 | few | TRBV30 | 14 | CAWSVGEGHYGYTF
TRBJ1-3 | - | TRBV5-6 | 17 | CASSLALTGLSGNTIYF
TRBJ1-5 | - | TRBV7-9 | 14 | CASSSGQGHQPQHF
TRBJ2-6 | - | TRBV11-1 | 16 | CASSLGAGVGANVLTF
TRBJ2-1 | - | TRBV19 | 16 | CASSIMGQGANNEQFF
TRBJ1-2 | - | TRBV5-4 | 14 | CASSITRSDYGYTF
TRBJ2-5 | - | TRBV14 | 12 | CASSQGGETQYF
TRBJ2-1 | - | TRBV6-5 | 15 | CASSRSGTSYNEQFF
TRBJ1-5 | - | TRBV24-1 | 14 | CATSDLENNQPQHF
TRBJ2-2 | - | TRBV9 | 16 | CASSFDTSGDTGELFF
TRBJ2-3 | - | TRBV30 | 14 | CAWSDKTSTDTQYF
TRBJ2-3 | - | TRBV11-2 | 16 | CASSLGANKNTDTQYF
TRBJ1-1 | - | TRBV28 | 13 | CASSLRVRQGAFF
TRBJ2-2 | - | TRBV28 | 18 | CASSPLTGQGASTGELFF
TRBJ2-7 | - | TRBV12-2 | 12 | CASRLLVYEQYF
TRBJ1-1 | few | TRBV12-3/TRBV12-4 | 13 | CASSFAGGTEAFF
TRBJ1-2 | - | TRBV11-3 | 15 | CASSPGTGPNYGYTF
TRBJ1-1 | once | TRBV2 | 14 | CASSVQELNTEAFF
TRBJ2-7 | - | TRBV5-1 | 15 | CASSLAGLAVNEQYF
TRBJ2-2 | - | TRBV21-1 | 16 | CASTFGGSINTGELFF
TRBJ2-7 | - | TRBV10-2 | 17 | CASSGSWASGKENEQYF